The rows below give T cell receptor beta chains drawn from one sample of a study of T cell responses to AZD1222 COVID-19 vaccine. The assay was immunoSEQ multiplex PCR, and TCRdb's table has in-frame clones only and misses some. The sample includes some 30,000 clones, just over 90% seen only once; the top ten take under 50%. Sequencing was performed on peripheral blood, taken on day 0 of AZD1222 vaccination. The receptors derive from an adult in good health. The CDR3 runs from the conserved cysteine through the conserved F or W. A D gene is named only where the DNA matches it firmly. The size entry is marked missing in some rows and otherwise reads once, few, many or a size class.

v_gene: TRBV4-3
abundance: -
j_gene: TRBJ2-3
d_gene: -
CDR3aa: CASSQGRGYTDTQYF
CDR3nt: TGCGCCAGCAGCCAAGGGAGGGGGTACACAGATACGCAGTATTTT

v_gene: TRBV6-5
abundance: once
j_gene: TRBJ1-1
d_gene: -
CDR3aa: CASSSTMNTEAFF
CDR3nt: TGTGCCAGCAGTAGCACCATGAACACTGAAGCTTTCTTT

v_gene: TRBV5-6
abundance: medium-sized
j_gene: TRBJ1-2
d_gene: -
CDR3aa: CASSLGHGGYYGYTF
CDR3nt: TGTGCCAGCAGCTTGGGCCACGGAGGGTACTATGGCTACACCTTC

v_gene: TRBV7-2
abundance: -
j_gene: TRBJ2-6
d_gene: -
CDR3aa: CASSRGVGSGANVLTF
CDR3nt: TGTGCCAGCAGCAGGGGGGTGGGCTCTGGGGCCAACGTCCTGACTTTC

v_gene: TRBV6-5
abundance: -
j_gene: TRBJ2-2
d_gene: -
CDR3aa: CASSNTQGGELFF
CDR3nt: TGTGCCAGCAGCAATACCCAGGGCGGGGAGCTGTTTTTT

v_gene: TRBV9
abundance: once
j_gene: TRBJ2-3
d_gene: -
CDR3aa: CASSAGDFTDTQYF
CDR3nt: TGTGCCAGCAGCGCTGGGGACTTTACAGATACGCAGTATTTT

v_gene: TRBV4-3
abundance: -
j_gene: TRBJ2-1
d_gene: TRBD1
CDR3aa: CASSQDRTTYNEQFF
CDR3nt: TGCGCCAGCAGCCAGGACAGGACCACCTACAATGAGCAGTTCTTC

v_gene: TRBV27
abundance: -
j_gene: TRBJ2-2
d_gene: TRBD2
CDR3aa: CASSTQRGHGELFF
CDR3nt: TGTGCCAGCAGTACCCAGCGGGGGCACGGGGAGCTGTTTTTT

v_gene: TRBV7-2
abundance: -
j_gene: TRBJ1-5
d_gene: -
CDR3aa: CASSPTYLGQPQHF
CDR3nt: TGTGCCAGCAGCCCAACATATCTGGGACAGCCCCAGCATTTT

v_gene: TRBV6-1
abundance: -
j_gene: TRBJ1-5
d_gene: TRBD1
CDR3aa: CASSEADRGGQPQHF
CDR3nt: TGTGCCAGCAGTGAAGCGGACAGGGGAGGACAGCCCCAGCATTTT

v_gene: TRBV13
abundance: -
j_gene: TRBJ2-7
d_gene: TRBD1
CDR3aa: CASSASRGQGTFNEQYF
CDR3nt: TGTGCCAGCAGCGCCTCTCGGGGACAGGGGACGTTCAACGAGCAGTACTTC

v_gene: TRBV5-1
abundance: -
j_gene: TRBJ2-2
d_gene: -
CDR3aa: CASSLGAMDTGELFF
CDR3nt: TGCGCCAGCAGCTTGGGGGCAATGGACACCGGGGAGCTGTTTTTT

v_gene: TRBV7-9
abundance: -
j_gene: TRBJ1-6
d_gene: TRBD1
CDR3aa: CASSLRTGGVNSPLHF
CDR3nt: TGTGCCAGCAGCTTGAGGACAGGGGGCGTGAATTCACCCCTCCACTTT

v_gene: TRBV19
abundance: -
j_gene: TRBJ1-5
d_gene: -
CDR3aa: CASTIQVHNQPQHF
CDR3nt: TGTGCCAGTACCATCCAGGTTCACAATCAGCCCCAGCATTTT

v_gene: TRBV7-8
abundance: -
j_gene: TRBJ2-3
d_gene: -
CDR3aa: CASSRGVVDTQYF
CDR3nt: TGTGCCAGCAGCCGAGGAGTTGTAGATACGCAGTATTTT

v_gene: TRBV30
abundance: -
j_gene: TRBJ1-5
d_gene: TRBD1
CDR3aa: CAWSVYKVGDRGFQPQHF
CDR3nt: TGTGCCTGGAGTGTATATAAGGTTGGGGACAGGGGTTTTCAGCCCCAGCATTTT

v_gene: TRBV5-1
abundance: -
j_gene: TRBJ1-2
d_gene: -
CDR3aa: CASSLGARGASYGYTF
CDR3nt: TGCGCCAGCAGCTTGGGGGCCCGCGGGGCCTCATATGGCTACACCTTC

v_gene: TRBV14
abundance: few
j_gene: TRBJ2-5
d_gene: TRBD1
CDR3aa: CASSPGTGQETQYF
CDR3nt: TGTGCCAGCAGCCCCGGGACAGGCCAAGAGACCCAGTACTTC

v_gene: TRBV9
abundance: -
j_gene: TRBJ2-1
d_gene: TRBD1
CDR3aa: CASTREGAWSGEQFF
CDR3nt: TGTGCCAGCACCCGTGAGGGGGCTTGGTCGGGTGAGCAGTTCTTC

v_gene: TRBV7-6
abundance: -
j_gene: TRBJ1-1
d_gene: -
CDR3aa: CASSLGQGTEAFF
CDR3nt: TGTGCCAGCAGCTTAGGGCAGGGGACTGAAGCTTTCTTT

v_gene: TRBV5-1
abundance: -
j_gene: TRBJ1-2
d_gene: TRBD1
CDR3aa: CASSFISSGTANYGYTF
CDR3nt: TGCGCCAGCAGCTTTATCAGTTCAGGGACAGCTAACTATGGCTACACCTTC

v_gene: TRBV9
abundance: -
j_gene: TRBJ2-5
d_gene: -
CDR3aa: CASSVDAAGGHWGETQYF
CDR3nt: TGTGCCAGCAGCGTAGATGCGGCGGGCGGACACTGGGGAGAGACCCAGTACTTC

v_gene: TRBV6-5
abundance: -
j_gene: TRBJ1-3
d_gene: -
CDR3aa: CASRHPGGNTIYF
CDR3nt: TGTGCCAGTCGACATCCTGGTGGAAACACCATATATTTT

v_gene: TRBV19
abundance: -
j_gene: TRBJ2-3
d_gene: TRBD2
CDR3aa: CASSPGGDTQYF
CDR3nt: TGTGCCAGTAGTCCCGGGGGGGATACGCAGTATTTT

v_gene: TRBV11-2
abundance: -
j_gene: TRBJ1-5
d_gene: -
CDR3aa: CASSSNPTLAGRGQPQHF
CDR3nt: TGTGCCAGCAGCTCCAACCCCACTTTGGCCGGGCGGGGGCAGCCCCAGCATTTT

v_gene: TRBV10-3
abundance: -
j_gene: TRBJ1-1
d_gene: -
CDR3aa: CAISERSGFTEAFF
CDR3nt: TGTGCCATCAGTGAGCGAAGTGGATTCACTGAAGCTTTCTTT

v_gene: TRBV7-2
abundance: -
j_gene: TRBJ1-1
d_gene: -
CDR3aa: CASSLPTGNTEAFF
CDR3nt: TGTGCCAGCAGCTTACCGACAGGAAACACTGAAGCTTTCTTT